The present T cell receptor beta chain was sequenced within a study of neoadjuvant anti-PD-1 for oral cavity cancer. V shed 1 base and J shed 8 bases, with 9 bases lying between them. Germline-derived CDR1 and CDR2 are SGHDT and YYEEEE. The CDR3 has 12 amino acids. Assay used: immunoSEQ multiplex PCR; TCRdb lists only in-frame clones, some missing. Here the sample spans nearly 15,000 clones, approximately 40% being singletons. The time point is: after neoadjuvant nivolumab, at surgical resection. This clone was detected only once. This clonotype originated in a person between 40 and 79 years old with oral cavity squamous cell carcinoma. This specimen consisted of tumor tissue, obtained after nivolumab (anti-PD-1) treatment. V gene TRBV5-6 combines with J gene TRBJ1-2; D uncertain. CDR3 sequence: CASSLSEGGYTF. Written as DNA, the CDR3 is TGTGCCAGCAGCTTGTCGGAGGGCGGCTACACCTTC.